This T cell receptor beta chain was obtained from a study of molecular identifiers for immune sequencing clone quantification. This clonotype was seen only a few times. Its antigen is currently unknown. Naive CD8 libraries were made from approximately 20,000 to 1,000,000 sorted cells, and they used 10%, 30% or 50% RNA. Naive CD8 T cells were picked out by sorting for CD8+CD4-CCR7+CD45RA+. Library preparation followed earlier protocols using designated TCR primers. One entry per CDR3 protein, called by TCRdb with MiXCR from the PCR reads. The table records about 510,000 distinct CDR3 sequences, 20% to 25% of them present only once. Notes on the study in general: Whereas clones above 20 RNA copies held under 1% of naive-cell molecules, they held over 99% of effector molecules.

Sequences were obtained from naive CD8+ T cells from blood, with Jurkat cell RNA spiked in. Subset described: FACS-sorted CD8+CD4-CCR7+CD45RA+ naive T cells. This TCR was recovered from a human donor in good health. Some libraries in this study had Jurkat cell RNA spiked in.

In nucleotides, the CDR3 is TGTGCCAGCAGCTTTTTGGGGGGCGCCGGTGAAAAACTGTTTTTT. This codes for CASSFLGGAGEKLFF. The chain joins TRBV7-9 to TRBJ1-4; D perhaps matches TRBD1 (6 bases). Trimming removed 3 bases from V and 7 bases from J, with 15 bases in between. The CDR3 runs to 15 residues. CDR1 is SEHNR, CDR2 FQNEAQ, per germline (reference sequence). The entire variable domain, with the rest obtained from reference TRBV7-9 and TRBJ1-4, is as follows: DTGVSQNPRHKITKRGQNVTFRCDPISEHNRLYWYRQTLGQGPEFLTYFQNEAQLEKSRLLSDRFSAERPKGSFSTLEIQRTEQGDSAMYLCASSFLGGAGEKLFFGSGTQLSVL.